This is a list of T cell receptor beta chains from one sample in a study of T cells in Graves' hyperthyroidism and ophthalmopathy. One entry per CDR3 protein results from TCRdb running MiXCR on the multiplex PCR reads. Here the sample spans about 740,000 distinct CDR3 sequences, 13% to 15% being singletons. Sequenced: blood. The receptors come from a woman aged 18-29 years with Graves' hyperthyroidism. Both conserved end residues are trimmed from each CDR3. Fields, in order: D gene, J gene, V gene, CDR3 protein. D genes are given only for firm matches.

d_call: TRBD1; j_call: TRBJ2-3; v_call: TRBV27; cdr3_aa: ASKATGAADTQY
d_call: -; j_call: TRBJ2-1; v_call: TRBV29-1; cdr3_aa: SVEVSAARNNEQF
d_call: -; j_call: TRBJ1-4; v_call: TRBV6-2/TRBV6-3; cdr3_aa: ASSNQIEKLF
d_call: -; j_call: TRBJ1-1; v_call: TRBV10-3; cdr3_aa: AIGTLRTF
d_call: -; j_call: TRBJ1-5; v_call: TRBV18; cdr3_aa: ASSPPGHGDQPQH
d_call: -; j_call: TRBJ2-7; v_call: TRBV6-1; cdr3_aa: ASSEATGIEQY
d_call: TRBD2; j_call: TRBJ2-1; v_call: TRBV7-8; cdr3_aa: ASSLVGSGSGRGEQF
d_call: -; j_call: TRBJ1-1; v_call: TRBV6-1; cdr3_aa: ASEEVRNTEAF
d_call: TRBD2; j_call: TRBJ2-1; v_call: TRBV29-1; cdr3_aa: SVERTSGSGGQF
d_call: -; j_call: TRBJ1-5; v_call: TRBV30; cdr3_aa: AWIITGRNQPQH
d_call: TRBD2; j_call: TRBJ2-3; v_call: TRBV29-1; cdr3_aa: STAGTSDGTDTQY